This is a list of T cell receptor beta chains from one sample in a study of T cell responses to AZD1222 COVID-19 vaccine. Produced via immunoSEQ multiplex PCR; TCRdb's table is partial and in-frame only. The table has about 130,000 clones, about 91% seen once. This specimen consisted of peripheral blood, obtained on day 0 of AZD1222 vaccination. These receptors were obtained from an adult in good health. Both conserved end residues are part of each CDR3. The D gene is left open where the match is weak. Clone size is given for some rows only: seen once, a few or many times, or a class if the clone is expanded.

clone size	V gene	D gene	J gene	CDR3 DNA	CDR3 protein
once	TRBV4-1	-	TRBJ2-7	TGCGCCAGCAGCCAAGGCCAGGCTGAGTACGAGCAGTACTTC	CASSQGQAEYEQYF
-	TRBV5-1	TRBD2	TRBJ2-7	TGCGCCAGCAGCCAGGGACTAGCGGGGAACGAGCAGTACTTC	CASSQGLAGNEQYF
-	TRBV2	-	TRBJ2-1	TGTGCCAGCACCCCCGGTTGGGGTTCCAATGAGCAGTTCTTC	CASTPGWGSNEQFF
-	TRBV19	-	TRBJ2-7	TGTGCCAGTAGTGTAGGGTACCCCTACGAGCAGTACTTC	CASSVGYPYEQYF
-	TRBV7-9	-	TRBJ2-5	TGTGCCAGCAGCTTAGGTCAGGGCCGCCAAGAGACCCAGTACTTC	CASSLGQGRQETQYF
-	TRBV12-5	-	TRBJ2-5	TGTGCTAGTGGTTTGTCCAGCCAAGAGACCCAGTACTTC	CASGLSSQETQYF
-	TRBV7-2	-	TRBJ1-1	TGTGCCAGCAGCACGAGGGGCTCGGGCACTGAAGCTTTCTTT	CASSTRGSGTEAFF
-	TRBV3-1/TRBV3-2	-	TRBJ2-5	TGTGCCAGCAGCCAAGTAATGGAGACCCAGTACTTC	CASSQVMETQYF
-	TRBV7-7	TRBD2	TRBJ2-7	TGTGCTAGCAGCCCACGCCCGGGACTAGCGGCTTACGAGCAGTACTTC	CASSPRPGLAAYEQYF
-	TRBV3-1/TRBV3-2	TRBD2	TRBJ2-5	TGTGCCAGCAGCCGCGGGGGGCACGAGACCCAGTACTTC	CASSRGGHETQYF
-	TRBV15	-	TRBJ1-4	TGTGCCACCAGCAGGGTACTCGACAGGTATAATGAAAAACTGTTTTTT	CATSRVLDRYNEKLFF
-	TRBV19	TRBD1	TRBJ1-2	TGTGCCAGTACATGGCAGGGGGTTGACTATGGCTACACCTTC	CASTWQGVDYGYTF
-	TRBV18	-	TRBJ1-1	TGTGCCAGCTCACCAGGAAGGAACACTGAAGCTTTCTTT	CASSPGRNTEAFF
-	TRBV12-3/TRBV12-4	TRBD1	TRBJ1-2	TGTGCCAGCAGACCTGACAGGGTGGGTGGCTACACCTTC	CASRPDRVGGYTF
-	TRBV4-3	-	TRBJ2-2	TGCGCCAGCAGCCAAGGGCAGATCACCGGGGAGCTGTTTTTT	CASSQGQITGELFF
-	TRBV9	TRBD2	TRBJ2-7	TGTGCCAGCAGCGCAGGACTAGCCGCCCCCTACGAGCAGTACTTC	CASSAGLAAPYEQYF
-	TRBV30	-	TRBJ1-5	TGTGCCTGGAGTGTACTCGGGCTAAGCAATCAGCCCCAGCATTTT	CAWSVLGLSNQPQHF
-	TRBV25-1	-	TRBJ2-7	TGTGCCAGCTACCTCTGGGACACGAGCTCCTACGAGCAGTACTTC	CASYLWDTSSYEQYF
-	TRBV6-5	TRBD1	TRBJ2-7	TGTGCCAGCAGTCCGGGACAGATACTCTACGAGCAGTACTTC	CASSPGQILYEQYF
-	TRBV7-9	TRBD2	TRBJ2-1	TGTGCCAGCAGCGACTCCTATTGGGGGACTAACGACCGGAGTGAGCAGTTCTTC	CASSDSYWGTNDRSEQFF
once	TRBV4-3	-	TRBJ1-1	TGCGCCAGCAGCCGGGACTTCGCGGGCACTGAAGCTTTCTTT	CASSRDFAGTEAFF
-	TRBV7-2	-	TRBJ2-2	TGTGCCAGCAGCCTCGGACGTACCACCGGGGAGCTGTTTTTT	CASSLGRTTGELFF
-	TRBV5-4	TRBD1	TRBJ1-1	TGTGCCAGCAGCGAACAGGGGTTGACTGAAGCTTTCTTT	CASSEQGLTEAFF
-	TRBV19	-	TRBJ2-2	TGTGCCAGTAGTATAGACTTCTCTAGCGTGAACACCGGGGAGCTGTTTTTT	CASSIDFSSVNTGELFF
-	TRBV13	TRBD1	TRBJ1-1	TGTGCCAGCACGACGGGAACAGGGGTGAACACTGAAGCTTTCTTT	CASTTGTGVNTEAFF
-	TRBV7-9	-	TRBJ2-5	TGTGCCAGCAGCTTCTCGGGAACTGGGGAGACCCAGTACTTC	CASSFSGTGETQYF
-	TRBV18	TRBD1	TRBJ1-5	TGTGCCAGCTCATCGACAGGGATAGAGCCCCAGCATTTT	CASSSTGIEPQHF
-	TRBV18	-	TRBJ1-1	TGTGCCAGCTCACCTAGTAACGGGGCGAGGACTGAAGCTTTCTTT	CASSPSNGARTEAFF
once	TRBV4-2	TRBD2	TRBJ2-5	TGTGCCAGCAGCCAAGACGGGCTAGCGGGGGACCAAGAGACCCAGTACTTC	CASSQDGLAGDQETQYF
once	TRBV7-8	-	TRBJ2-5	TGTGCCAGCAGCTTGGCGGGGGAGACCCAGTACTTC	CASSLAGETQYF
-	TRBV19	-	TRBJ2-3	TGTGCCAGTACAGTCCGGGGATACACAGATACGCAGTATTTT	CASTVRGYTDTQYF
-	TRBV11-2	-	TRBJ2-5	TGTGCCAGCAGCTTAGCGCGGGGTCCCCTGGAGACCCAGTACTTC	CASSLARGPLETQYF
-	TRBV9	TRBD1	TRBJ1-4	TGTGCCAGCAGCGTGGGGACAGGGGTTAATGAAAAACTGTTTTTT	CASSVGTGVNEKLFF
-	TRBV29-1	-	TRBJ2-7	TGCAGCGCAACTAACGATGGCTACGAGCAGTACTTC	CSATNDGYEQYF
-	TRBV6-5	-	TRBJ2-5	TGTGCCAGCAGTTACTCGAGCCCCCGGGAGACCCAGTACTTC	CASSYSSPRETQYF
-	TRBV18	-	TRBJ1-3	TGTGCCAGCTCACCAGGGGCCAGGGTGGACACCATATATTTT	CASSPGARVDTIYF
-	TRBV7-2	-	TRBJ2-2	TGTGCCAGCAGCTTCAGGGGATCCTACACCGGGGAGCTGTTTTTT	CASSFRGSYTGELFF
-	TRBV6-2/TRBV6-3	-	TRBJ2-7	TGTGCCAGCAGTCTGACAGATTACGAGCAGTACTTC	CASSLTDYEQYF
-	TRBV6-5	TRBD1	TRBJ1-1	TGTGCCGCCGGGACAGGGAGACAAACTGAAGCTTTCTTT	CAAGTGRQTEAFF
-	TRBV11-3	TRBD2	TRBJ2-3	TGTGCCAGCAGCGGTAATGTAGCGGGTGTCGAGGCAGATACGCAGTATTTT	CASSGNVAGVEADTQYF
once	TRBV5-4	TRBD1	TRBJ1-1	TGTGCCAGCAGCTTCCGGACAGGGCTTTCTCCTGAAGCTTTCTTT	CASSFRTGLSPEAFF
-	TRBV14	-	TRBJ1-2	TGTGCCAGCAGTCTTGGGACCGTGTATGGCTACACCTTC	CASSLGTVYGYTF
-	TRBV4-3	-	TRBJ1-6	TGCGCCAGCAGCCAAGAGCGGTACAGGGATTACTCCTATAATTCACCCCTCCACTTT	CASSQERYRDYSYNSPLHF
-	TRBV5-1	-	TRBJ1-1	TGCGCCAGCAGCCACCTAACTAATTCGAACACTGAAGCTTTCTTT	CASSHLTNSNTEAFF
-	TRBV27	TRBD1	TRBJ1-4	TGTGCCAGCAGGCCCCGGACAGGGCTTGATGAAAAACTGTTTTTT	CASRPRTGLDEKLFF
few	TRBV30	-	TRBJ2-2	TGTGCCTGGAGTGTAATGACCGGGGAGCTGTTTTTT	CAWSVMTGELFF
once	TRBV27	-	TRBJ1-2	TGTGCCAGCAGTTTATCGACCGGAAACTATGGCTACACCTTC	CASSLSTGNYGYTF
-	TRBV5-6	TRBD1	TRBJ1-5	TGTGCCAGCAGCTTGTCAGGGGGCGGCAATCAGCCCCAGCATTTT	CASSLSGGGNQPQHF
-	TRBV5-4	-	TRBJ1-1	TGTGCCAGCAGCTTGGTGAACACTGAAGCTTTCTTT	CASSLVNTEAFF
-	TRBV7-2	-	TRBJ2-2	TGTGCCAGCAGTAGGGGCGGGGACACCGGGGAGCTGTTTTTT	CASSRGGDTGELFF
-	TRBV5-4	-	TRBJ1-5	TGTGCCAGCAGCCGGGGGGGAGGCAATCAGCCCCAGCATTTT	CASSRGGGNQPQHF
-	TRBV6-6	-	TRBJ1-1	-	CASSTSDTLNTEAFF
-	TRBV9	TRBD1	TRBJ2-1	TGTGCCAGCAGCGTATTCGGACAGGAGGAGCAGTTCTTC	CASSVFGQEEQFF
medium-sized	TRBV6-4	-	TRBJ1-1	TGTGCCAGCAGTGAGGGTGAGAACACTGAAGCTTTCTTT	CASSEGENTEAFF
-	TRBV5-5	-	TRBJ1-4	TGTGCCAGCATCCGTCAGCAGGGTGAAAAACTGTTTTTT	CASIRQQGEKLFF
-	TRBV19	-	TRBJ1-1	TGTGCCAGTAGTACCTTGAGCACTGAAGCTTTCTTT	CASSTLSTEAFF